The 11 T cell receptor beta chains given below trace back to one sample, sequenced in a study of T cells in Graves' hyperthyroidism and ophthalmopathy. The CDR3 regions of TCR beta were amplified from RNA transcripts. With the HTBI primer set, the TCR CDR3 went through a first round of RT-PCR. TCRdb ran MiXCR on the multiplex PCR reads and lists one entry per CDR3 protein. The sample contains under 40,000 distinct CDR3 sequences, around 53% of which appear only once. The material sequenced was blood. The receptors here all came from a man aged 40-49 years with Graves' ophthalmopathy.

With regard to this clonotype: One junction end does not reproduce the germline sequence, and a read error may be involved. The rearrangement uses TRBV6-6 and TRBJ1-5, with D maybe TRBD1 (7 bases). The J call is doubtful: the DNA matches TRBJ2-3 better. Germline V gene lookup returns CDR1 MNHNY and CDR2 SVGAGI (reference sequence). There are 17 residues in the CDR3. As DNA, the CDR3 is TGTGGCAGCAGTTACCGGCCAGGGGGGCGTGGTTGTCAGCCCCAGTATTTT. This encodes CGSSYRPGGRGCQPQYF.

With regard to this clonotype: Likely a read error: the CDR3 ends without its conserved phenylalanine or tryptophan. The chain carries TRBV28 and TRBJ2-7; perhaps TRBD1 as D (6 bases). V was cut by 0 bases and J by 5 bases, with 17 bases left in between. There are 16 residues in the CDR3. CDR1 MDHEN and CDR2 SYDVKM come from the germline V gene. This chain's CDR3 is CASSLWGRGPSHEQYL. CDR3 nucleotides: TGTGCCAGCAGTTTATGGGGCAGGGGACCTTCCCACGAGCAGTACCTC.

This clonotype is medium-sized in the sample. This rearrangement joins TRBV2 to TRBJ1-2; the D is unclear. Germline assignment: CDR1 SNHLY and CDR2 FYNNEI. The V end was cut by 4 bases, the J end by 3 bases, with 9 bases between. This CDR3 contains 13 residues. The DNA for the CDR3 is TGTGCCAGCAGTGTTGCAGGAGACTATGGCTACACCTTC. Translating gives CASSVAGDYGYTF. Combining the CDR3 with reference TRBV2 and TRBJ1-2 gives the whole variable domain EPEVTQTPSHQVTQMGQEVILRCVPISNHLYFYWYRQILGQKVEFLVSFYNNEISEKSEIFDDQFSVERPDGSNFTLKIRSTKLEDSAMYFCASSVAGDYGYTFGSGTRLTVV.

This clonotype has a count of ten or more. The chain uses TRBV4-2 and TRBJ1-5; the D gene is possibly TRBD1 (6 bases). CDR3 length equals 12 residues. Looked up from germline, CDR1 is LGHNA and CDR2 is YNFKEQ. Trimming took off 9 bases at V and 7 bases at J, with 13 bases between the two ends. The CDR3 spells CARTGSRQPQHF. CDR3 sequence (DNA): TGTGCCAGAACAGGGTCAAGACAGCCCCAGCATTTT.

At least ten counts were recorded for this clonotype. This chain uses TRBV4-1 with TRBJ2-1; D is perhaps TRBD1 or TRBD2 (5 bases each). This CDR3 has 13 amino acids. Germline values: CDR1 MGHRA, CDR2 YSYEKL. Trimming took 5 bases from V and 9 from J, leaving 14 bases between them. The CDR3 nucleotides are TGCGCCAGCAGCTGGGACCCGAGGGGTGAGCAGTTCTTC. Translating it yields CASSWDPRGEQFF.

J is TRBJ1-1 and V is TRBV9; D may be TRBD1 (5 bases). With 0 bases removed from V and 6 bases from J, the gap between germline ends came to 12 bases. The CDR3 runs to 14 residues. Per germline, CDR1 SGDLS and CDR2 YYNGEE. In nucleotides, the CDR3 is TGTGCCAGCAGCGTAGATCAGGGAGTAGCTGAAGCTTTCTTT. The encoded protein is CASSVDQGVAEAFF.

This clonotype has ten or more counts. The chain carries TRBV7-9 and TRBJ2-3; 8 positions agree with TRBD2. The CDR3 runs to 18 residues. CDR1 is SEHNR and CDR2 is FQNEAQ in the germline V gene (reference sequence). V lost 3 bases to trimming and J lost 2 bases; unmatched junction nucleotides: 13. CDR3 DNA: TGTGCCAGCAGCTTTCTTCGCGGGGGGCCCCCCCTCACAGATACGCAGTATTTT. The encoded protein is CASSFLRGGPPLTDTQYF.

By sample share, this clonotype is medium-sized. In DNA form, the CDR3 reads TGTGCCAGTAGTATAGAGGGTTCACCCCTCCACTTT. It specifies CASSIEGSPLHF. This sequence joins TRBV19 and TRBJ1-6; no clear D gene. Germline V lookup: CDR1 LNHDA, CDR2 SQIVND (reference sequence). The germline V and J ends were trimmed by 0 bases and 9 bases, with 3 bases remaining between them. The CDR3 covers 12 residues.

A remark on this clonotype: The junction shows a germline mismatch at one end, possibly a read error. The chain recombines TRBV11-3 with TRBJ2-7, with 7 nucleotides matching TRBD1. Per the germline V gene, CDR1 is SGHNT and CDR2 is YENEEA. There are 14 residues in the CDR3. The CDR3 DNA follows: TGTGCCTGCAGCCCAGGACAGGCGTTTTACGAGCAGTACTTC. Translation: CACSPGQAFYEQYF.

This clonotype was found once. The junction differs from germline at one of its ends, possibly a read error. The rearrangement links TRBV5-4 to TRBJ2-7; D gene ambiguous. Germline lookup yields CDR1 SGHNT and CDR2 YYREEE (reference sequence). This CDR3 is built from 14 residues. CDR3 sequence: CASSSGSRLRELYF. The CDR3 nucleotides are TGTGCCAGCAGCTCGGGCAGCCGGTTACGCGAGCTGTACTTC.

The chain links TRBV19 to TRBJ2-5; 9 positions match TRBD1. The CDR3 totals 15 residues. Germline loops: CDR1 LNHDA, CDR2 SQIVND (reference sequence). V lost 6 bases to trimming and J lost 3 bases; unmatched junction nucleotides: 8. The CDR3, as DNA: TGTGCCAGTAGCAACCACCGGGACAGGGAAGAGACCCAGTACTTC. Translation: CASSNHRDREETQYF.